This T cell receptor (beta chain) stems from a study of PD-1 blockade in classical Hodgkin lymphoma. Study at large: Once every 2 weeks, patients received intravenous nivolumab at 3 mg/kg. Study-wide points: Exclusion applied to patients who initiated nivolumab less than 1 year following ASCT. It was among complete responders that baseline diversity resembled that of newly diagnosed patients. Compared with healthy donors, newly diagnosed patients reportedly showed lower baseline TCR diversity.

In regard to this clone: The antigen is undetermined.

Germline assignment: CDR1 MNHEY and CDR2 SMNVEV (reference sequence). Trimming removed 5 bases from V and 2 bases from J, with 13 bases in between. The CDR3 covers 14 residues. Autologous stem cell transplantation was followed by relapse in every patient, and brentuximab vedotin exposure varied. Sequenced by immunoSEQ multiplex PCR; TCRdb stores in-frame clones only, minus some. The sample has over 15,000 clones; around 79% are singletons. The chain joins TRBV27 to TRBJ2-7, with D maybe TRBD1 (6 bases). This clonotype was sampled from a human donor with classical Hodgkin lymphoma. Sequencing used peripheral blood mononuclear cells (PBMCs), obtained before the second cycle of nivolumab. The CDR3 sequence: CASSLSQGPYEQYF. The CDR3 DNA reads as TGTGCCAGCAGTCTCTCACAGGGCCCCTACGAGCAGTACTTC.